This passage covers 5 T cell receptor beta chains from one sample sequenced in a study of beta chain features in type 1 diabetes (dated by TCRdb to the late 2010s). The library was prepared using the immunoSEQ multiplex PCR assay. All of the isolated RNA was reverse transcribed with the High Capacity cDNA Reverse Transcription Kit, so expressed TCRB transcripts were sequenced. Sourced from immuneACCESS, this table was stored by TCRdb with only in-frame sequences that have V and J called. A share of the clones is absent; for the studies checked, an unresolved V gene accounts for under half, and the remainder has no known explanation. This sample has around 430,000 clones in its table, and 30% of those were observed once. The ten largest clones take up about 0.065% of the sample. The specimen sequenced was naive CD4+ T cells from blood. In the paper's terms, the cell subset or site label means: true naive CD4+ T cells. Every receptor here comes from a man aged 18 to 35 in good health.

This clone showed up just a few times. The genes are TRBV30 and TRBJ1-5; the match to TRBD1 covers 7 bases. After removal of 2 bases from V and 2 bases from J, the junction contained 3 bases not matched to a gene. CDR3 length: 14 residues. Germline CDR1 is GTSNPN and CDR2 is SVGIG (reference sequence). The CDR3 reads CAWSRDRGNQPQHF. The CDR3 DNA reads as TGTGCCTGGAGTCGAGACAGGGGCAATCAGCCCCAGCATTTT.

This clone was found a few times. The CDR3 here is CASSPDRALEQYF. The CDR3 nucleotides are TGTGCCAGCAGCCCGGACAGGGCGTTGGAGCAGTACTTC. The gene calls are TRBV7-2 and TRBJ2-7; 8 bases match TRBD1. Trimming removed 5 bases from V and 7 bases from J; junction bases left unmatched: 7. The CDR3 loop spans 13 amino acids. Germline V gives CDR1 SGHTA, CDR2 FQGNSA.

The J gene is TRBJ2-7, the V gene TRBV27; possibly TRBD1 or TRBD2 for D (5 bases each). There are 14 residues in the CDR3. V was cut by 5 bases and J by 3 bases, with 14 bases left in between. Per germline, CDR1 MNHEY and CDR2 SMNVEV (reference sequence). The CDR3 sequence is CASSPGTLHYEQYF. CDR3 coding DNA: TGTGCCAGCAGTCCCGGGACGCTACACTACGAGCAGTACTTC.

V usage is TRBV9 and J usage is TRBJ2-7; 8 bases are shared with TRBD1. The germline V gene has CDR1 SGDLS and CDR2 YYNGEE. Trimming removed 3 bases from V and 2 bases from J; junction bases left unmatched: 7. CDR3 length: 15 residues. CDR3 nucleotides: TGTGCCAGCAGCGCTGGGGGGACAGGCGCCTACGAGCAGTACTTC. Translated, it gives CASSAGGTGAYEQYF.

The rearrangement uses TRBV28 and TRBJ2-7, with a weak D call TRBD2 (5 bases). The CDR3 totals 15 residues. In germline, CDR1 is MDHEN, CDR2 SYDVKM. Trimming shortened V by 7 bases and J by 0 bases, and 16 bases separated the two germline ends. CDR3 sequence (DNA): TGTGCCAGCAAAAACAGCGGATCGAACTCCTACGAGCAGTACTTC. This codes for CASKNSGSNSYEQYF.